The clone carrying this TCR beta chain was seen ten or more times. As yet, its antigen is unknown. Trimming shortened V by 4 bases and J by 7 bases, and 7 bases separated the two germline ends. This CDR3 is built from 12 residues. In germline, CDR1 is KGHDR, CDR2 SFDVKD. This sample is part of a study of CD8 T cells in ankylosing spondylitis. Quantitative molecular-barcoded 5'-RACE generated the TCR beta libraries. TCRdb fed the 5' RACE reads into MiXCR, producing one record per CDR3 protein. The table has about 130,000 distinct CDR3 sequences, 10% to 12% seen once. Study findings and constraints: CD8+ cells made up the disease-linked clones, which were relatively rare in peripheral blood. Prior work had noted some motif variants in reactive arthritis blood and synovial fluid.

V gene TRBV24-1 combines with J gene TRBJ2-1, with unresolved D. The sample comprised blood, either unsorted or a sorted T cell fraction (not recorded which). The source of this sequence is a female donor with ankylosing spondylitis or in good health (not recorded which). This CDR3 is CATSDYRNEQFF. The CDR3 DNA is TGTGCCACCAGTGACTATCGGAATGAGCAGTTCTTC.